This record concerns one T cell receptor (beta chain) sequence. What it binds is not known. A second about 7 to 11 cycle PCR used barcoded and J-beta primers. Per sample, CDR3-containing paired-end reads numbered at least 2.5 million. TCRdb re-called the 5' RACE reads through MiXCR, storing one row per CDR3 protein. The data contain roughly 800,000 distinct CDR3 sequences, over 45% of them singletons. This sample stems from a study of blood T cells in healthy people across ages. The germline CDR1 and CDR2 sequences are SGHTA and FQGNSA. The CDR3 loop spans 13 amino acids. V was clipped by 2 bases and J by 10 bases, with 9 bases between them. Findings and limits, study-wide: Diversity estimates drawn from one million T cells were deemed underestimates. PBMCs left unsorted prevented a conclusive naive versus antigen-experienced comparison. Naive CD4+ cells and diversity were both higher in long-lived donors than in aged donors.

The receptor comes from a man aged 25 to 40 in good health. This chain connects TRBV7-2 to TRBJ1-6; the D gene is possibly TRBD1 (5 bases). Sequencing input: blood. The CDR3 DNA is TGTGCCAGCAGCTTAAGGAACAGGTCACCCCTCCACTTT. Its translation: CASSLRNRSPLHF.